The 30 T cell receptor beta chains given below trace back to one sample, sequenced in a study of PD-1 blockade in mismatch repair-deficient tumors. Some clones are missing from TCRdb's copy, which holds only in-frame ones; the method was immunoSEQ multiplex PCR. This sample yields 100,000 or so clones, of which about four fifths are seen a single time; 6.3% belongs to the top ten. Specimen: peripheral blood, collected around 8 months after starting pembrolizumab. The source of these receptors is an adult with mismatch repair-deficient cancer.

The chain recombines TRBV5-8 with TRBJ2-4; D is ambiguous. CDR3 length equals 15 residues. Trimming left V 4 bases short and J 0 bases short, with 11 bases between. CDR1 and CDR2 from the germline V gene are SGHTS and YDEGEE. This CDR3 reads CASSLGVGAKNIQYF. CDR3 in DNA: TGTGCCAGCAGCCTCGGTGTGGGAGCCAAAAACATTCAGTACTTC.

The chain couples TRBV29-1 to TRBJ2-6; no firm D call. Germline V lookup: CDR1 SQVTM, CDR2 ANQGSEA. V gave up 3 bases and J gave up 1 base, with 10 bases separating them. The CDR3 spans 15 residues. CDR3 DNA sequence: TGCAGCGTTGATTTCCCGAAGTCTGGGGCCAACGTCCTGACTTTC. This sequence encodes CSVDFPKSGANVLTF.

V usage is TRBV10-3 and J usage is TRBJ2-5; TRBD1 is a possible D gene (7 bases). CDR3 length equals 13 residues. CDR1 is ENHRY, CDR2 SYGVKD, per germline. Trimming removed 10 bases at V and 3 bases at J, with 15 bases between. CDR3 coding DNA: TGTGCCAGCCGGACAGGAGGGGAAGAGACCCAGTACTTC. The encoded protein is CASRTGGEETQYF.

V gene TRBV5-1 combines with J gene TRBJ2-1, with TRBD2 matching 14 bases. The CDR3 sequence is 21 residues long. The V and J ends lost 5 bases and 5 bases, in that order; junction bases with no gene match: 21. Germline lookup yields CDR1 SGHRS and CDR2 YFSETQ. The CDR3 protein is CASSSHGIFGLAGGHDNEQFF. CDR3 nucleotides: TGCGCCAGCAGTTCCCACGGGATTTTCGGACTAGCGGGAGGACACGACAATGAGCAGTTCTTC.

J is TRBJ2-7 and V is TRBV18; 13 bases agree with TRBD2. Trimming removed 3 bases from V and 6 bases from J; junction bases left unmatched: 5. Germline values: CDR1 KGHSH, CDR2 LQKENI. The CDR3 loop spans 15 amino acids. CDR3 residues: CASSPSGLAGVEQYF. The DNA of the CDR3 is TGTGCCAGCTCACCTTCTGGACTAGCGGGAGTCGAGCAGTACTTC.

V and J are TRBV6-5 and TRBJ1-2; TRBD1 agrees at 9 bases. V trimming: 7 bases; J trimming: 4 bases; junction bases outside the gene matches: 7. Germline CDR1 reads MNHEY; CDR2 reads SVGAGI. This CDR3 has 14 residues. In DNA, the CDR3 is TGTGCCAGCATCAAGGGACAGGGTGCCTATGGCTACACCTTC. Protein sequence: CASIKGQGAYGYTF.

V is TRBV2 and J is TRBJ1-5; the D is unclear. The CDR3 contains 15 residues. Trimming shortened V by 0 bases and J by 5 bases, and 11 bases separated the two germline ends. Germline V gives CDR1 SNHLY, CDR2 FYNNEI. CDR3 amino acids: CASSEAKGGDQPQHF. The DNA of the CDR3 is TGTGCCAGCAGTGAAGCGAAGGGCGGGGATCAGCCCCAGCATTTT.

The table lists this clone with a few counts. The gene calls are TRBV19 and TRBJ2-7; 10 positions match TRBD1. CDR1 LNHDA and CDR2 SQIVND come from the germline V gene (reference sequence). Trimming at V came to 6 bases and at J to 2 bases, leaving 4 bases not matched to a gene. The CDR3 contains 14 residues. The CDR3 protein is CASRRTGGAYEQYF. CDR3 nucleotides: TGTGCCAGTAGAAGGACAGGGGGGGCCTACGAGCAGTACTTC. Together with reference TRBV19 and TRBJ2-7, the CDR3 gives the full variable domain: DGGITQSPKYLFRKEGQNVTLSCEQNLNHDAMYWYRQDPGQGLRLIYYSQIVNDFQKGDIAEGYSVSREKKESFPLTVTSAQKNPTAFYLCASRRTGGAYEQYFGPGTRLTVT.

The chain uses TRBV6-1 and TRBJ2-1; 10 bases line up with TRBD2. Germline V CDR1 and CDR2: MNHNS, SASEGT. V dropped 8 bases and J dropped 7; count of bases not matched to a gene: 8. The CDR3 runs 14 residues. DNA for the CDR3: TGTGCCAGCGCAGCTAGCGGGAGAGTAAATGAGCAGTTCTTC. Translation: CASAASGRVNEQFF.

The chain uses TRBV29-1 and TRBJ2-1, with 9 positions matching TRBD1. With V trimmed by 7 bases and J by 6 bases, 19 bases remained unmatched. This CDR3 spans 17 amino acids. Germline CDR1 reads SQVTM; CDR2 reads ANQGSEA. The CDR3 nucleotides read TGCAGCGCTTTTAGTCCCGGGACAGGGAGGGTACGCAATGAGCAGTTCTTC. Protein sequence: CSAFSPGTGRVRNEQFF.

The chain has TRBV5-6 and TRBJ1-1, with D possibly matching TRBD1 (5 bases). Germline CDR1 reads SGHDT; CDR2 reads YYEEEE. This CDR3 is built from 12 residues. The V and J ends lost 3 bases and 6 bases respectively, with 9 bases between them. The CDR3 DNA follows: TGTGCCAGCAGCTCAGGGTTGGCTGAAGCTTTCTTT. This gives the protein CASSSGLAEAFF.

The chain combines TRBV29-1 with TRBJ2-3, with D unresolved. V lost 0 bases, J lost 2 bases, and 15 bases lay in between. The CDR3 covers 16 residues. Germline V gene sequence: CDR1 SQVTM, CDR2 ANQGSEA. CDR3: CSVEDRAGLHTDTQYF. The CDR3 nucleotides are TGCAGCGTTGAAGATCGGGCCGGGCTACACACAGATACGCAGTATTTT.

Only a few counts were recorded for this clone. The gene calls are TRBV18 and TRBJ2-7, with D uncertain. The V end lost 4 bases, the J end lost 0 bases, and 4 bases lay between the germline ends. The CDR3 sequence is 12 residues long. CDR1 and CDR2 (germline): KGHSH, LQKENI. CDR3 sequence: CASSQNSYEQYF. CDR3 nucleotides: TGTGCCAGCTCACAAAACTCCTACGAGCAGTACTTC.

The rearrangement uses TRBV6-1 and TRBJ2-1; D may be TRBD1 or TRBD2 (5 bases each). This CDR3 has 15 amino acids. CDR1 MNHNS and CDR2 SASEGT come from the germline V gene. V was shortened by 8 bases and J by 4 bases, with 18 bases between the two germline ends. CDR3 in DNA: TGTGCCAGCTCCCGAGGGGACCCAATATACAATGAGCAGTTCTTC. Translation: CASSRGDPIYNEQFF.

V is TRBV7-2 and J is TRBJ2-7, with TRBD2 as a possible D gene (6 bases). Germline-derived CDR1 and CDR2 are SGHTA and FQGNSA. This CDR3 has 14 amino acids. The V gene lost 5 bases and the J gene lost 0 bases, with 11 bases spanning the gap. CDR3 protein: CASSRDWTSYEQYF. The DNA for the CDR3 is TGTGCCAGCAGCCGGGACTGGACCTCCTACGAGCAGTACTTC.

This chain links TRBV2 with TRBJ2-2; perhaps TRBD2 as D (6 bases). The CDR3 runs 16 residues. V lost 6 bases, J lost 1 base, and 15 bases lay in between. CDR1 is SNHLY, CDR2 FYNNEI, per germline. Here the CDR3 DNA reads TGTGCCAGCAGGACCCAGAGCGGGTTGAACACCGGGGAGCTGTTTTTT. Translation: CASRTQSGLNTGELFF.

The chain couples TRBV5-1 to TRBJ2-1; maybe TRBD1 (6 bases). The CDR3 has 13 residues. Germline CDR1 and CDR2: SGHRS and YFSETQ. V lost 0 bases to trimming and J lost 7 bases, with 8 bases between them. The CDR3 DNA reads TGCGCCAGCAGCTTGGCACAGGGAAATGAGCAGTTCTTC. Translated: CASSLAQGNEQFF.

The chain has TRBV5-8 and TRBJ2-1, with 8 bases fitting TRBD2. The CDR3 extends over 15 amino acids. The V gene end was trimmed by 5 bases and the J gene end by 2 bases; junction bases not matched to a gene: 6. Germline loops: CDR1 SGHTS, CDR2 YDEGEE. The CDR3 DNA reads TGTGCCAGCAGGTACCCAGCGGGAGCCTACAATGAGCAGTTCTTC. Translation gives CASRYPAGAYNEQFF.

The chain couples TRBV19 to TRBJ2-7; no clear D. The CDR3 is 16 amino acids. Trimming took 9 bases from V and 4 from J, leaving 25 bases between them. Germline CDR1 and CDR2: LNHDA and SQIVND (reference sequence). CDR3 nucleotide sequence: TGTGCCAGCAACGCTGCTTCCGGTACAGCGAGTTACGAGCAGTACTTC. Protein sequence: CASNAASGTASYEQYF.

This chain connects TRBV7-3 to TRBJ2-1, with 15 bases lining up with TRBD2. Germline-derived CDR1 and CDR2 are SGHTA and FQGTGA. This CDR3 is 15 amino acids long. V lost 2 bases and J lost 7; bases outside the gene matches: 0. The CDR3 nucleotides read TGTGCCAGCAGCTTAGGGACTAGCGGGAGGAATGAGCAGTTCTTC. It codes for CASSLGTSGRNEQFF.

The chain employs TRBV15 and TRBJ2-5; possible D gene TRBD2, 5 bases. V dropped 0 bases and J dropped 4 bases, with 9 bases sitting between them. The CDR3 spans 14 residues. Germline values: CDR1 LNHNV, CDR2 YYDKDF (reference sequence). The CDR3 nucleotides read TGTGCCACCAGCAGAGAGCGGGCTTCAGAGACCCAGTACTTC. It specifies CATSRERASETQYF.

The chain recombines TRBV7-2 with TRBJ2-5; TRBD1 matches 9 bases. The trim removed 1 base at V and 4 bases at J, leaving 4 bases unmatched. Germline CDR1 reads SGHTA; CDR2 reads FQGNSA. This CDR3 has 15 residues. This chain's CDR3 is CASSLGDRDGETQYF. CDR3 nucleotides: TGTGCCAGCAGCTTAGGGGACAGGGATGGAGAGACCCAGTACTTC. Full variable domain (remainder filled in from reference TRBV7-2 and TRBJ2-5): GAGVSQSPSNKVTEKGKDVELRCDPISGHTALYWYRQSLGQGLEFLIYFQGNSAPDKSGLPSDRFSAERTGGSVSTLTIQRTQQEDSAVYLCASSLGDRDGETQYFGPGTRLLVL.

This clone was detected a few times. This chain joins TRBV12-5 and TRBJ2-1, with D perhaps TRBD1 (6 bases). The CDR3 is made up of 17 amino acids. The germline gives CDR1 LGHNT, CDR2 FRNRAP. Trimming left V 4 bases short and J 4 bases short, with 20 bases between. This CDR3 reads CASGSSNPMDSYNEQFF. In nucleotides, the CDR3 is TGTGCTAGTGGTTCGTCTAACCCCATGGACAGTTACAATGAGCAGTTCTTC.

The V call is TRBV29-1, the J call TRBJ2-5; D gene ambiguous. This CDR3 has 13 amino acids. Trimming removed 3 bases from V and 5 bases from J, with 13 bases in between. Germline V lookup: CDR1 SQVTM, CDR2 ANQGSEA. The CDR3 sequence: CSVEGTPAETQYF. The CDR3 DNA follows: TGCAGCGTTGAGGGAACCCCGGCGGAGACCCAGTACTTC. Looking up the rest from reference TRBV29-1 and TRBJ2-5 gives the full variable domain: SAVISQKPSRDICQRGTSLTIQCQVDSQVTMMFWYRQQPGQSLTLIATANQGSEATYESGFVIDKFPISRPNLTFSTLTVSNMSPEDSSIYLCSVEGTPAETQYFGPGTRLLVL.

The chain joins TRBV4-1 to TRBJ1-1; maybe TRBD1 (6 bases). With 1 base removed from V and 1 base from J, the gap between germline ends came to 16 bases. Germline values: CDR1 MGHRA, CDR2 YSYEKL. This CDR3 is 17 amino acids long. The CDR3: CASSQAGTSRGNTEAFF. The CDR3 DNA sequence: TGCGCCAGCAGCCAAGCCGGGACATCGCGGGGGAACACTGAAGCTTTCTTT.

The chain combines TRBV18 with TRBJ2-7; a weak D match, TRBD1 (6 bases). V was pared by 2 bases and J by 2 bases, with 16 bases between. Germline V gene data show CDR1 as KGHSH and CDR2 as LQKENI. The CDR3 consists of 16 residues. CDR3 bases: TGTGCCAGCTCACCAATAACCGGGACATTTGCCTACGAGCAGTACTTC. This codes for CASSPITGTFAYEQYF.

J is TRBJ2-3 and V is TRBV7-6; 10 bases map to TRBD2. Germline V CDR1 and CDR2: SGHVS, FNYEAQ. The V segment lost 0 bases and the J segment 3 bases; nucleotides outside the gene matches: 3. The CDR3 contains 16 residues. The CDR3 protein is CASSLAAGGQTDTQYF. CDR3 in DNA: TGTGCCAGCAGCTTAGCAGCGGGAGGGCAGACAGATACGCAGTATTTT.

This rearrangement joins TRBV9 to TRBJ1-4, with D possibly TRBD1 on 5 matching bases. Deletions cut 0 bases from V and 8 bases from J, with 8 bases between. The CDR3 sequence is 13 residues long. Germline V lookup: CDR1 SGDLS, CDR2 YYNGEE. The CDR3 region is CASSVDGGEKLFF. The CDR3 DNA sequence: TGTGCCAGCAGCGTAGACGGGGGGGAAAAACTGTTTTTT.

This chain connects TRBV5-1 to TRBJ1-1, with 7 bases that match TRBD1. V shed 3 bases and J 1 base; nucleotides not matched to a gene: 3. The CDR3 is 14 amino acids. Germline lookup yields CDR1 SGHRS and CDR2 YFSETQ. The DNA for the CDR3 is TGCGCCAGCAGCTCCGGGACAGAGAACACTGAAGCTTTCTTT. Protein: CASSSGTENTEAFF.

This chain joins TRBV6-1 and TRBJ1-2; D unclear. This CDR3 has 13 amino acids. V lost 1 base, J lost 10 bases, and 13 bases lay in between. CDR1 and CDR2 (germline): MNHNS, SASEGT. CDR3 bases: TGTGCCAGCAGTGAAGTAGGATTATTCGTCTACACCTTC. It yields the protein CASSEVGLFVYTF.